The TCR beta chain under discussion was sequenced for a study of CD8 T cells in ankylosing spondylitis. General study points: Certain motif variants had earlier appeared in reactive arthritis synovial fluid and blood. One TCR beta motif, made up of eight highly homologous variants, appeared characteristic of ankylosing spondylitis blood. Clones linked to disease were reported to show significant enrichment in matched ankylosing spondylitis synovial fluid.

One entry per CDR3 protein, called by TCRdb with MiXCR from the 5' RACE reads. The sample lists approximately 540,000 distinct CDR3 sequences, approximately 12% occurring once. CDR3 size: 14 residues. With 1 base removed from V and 0 bases from J, the gap between germline ends came to 7 bases. Germline CDR1 reads WNHNN; CDR2 reads SYGVQD (reference sequence). With respect to this clonotype: Its specificity is not known.

The source material was blood, either unsorted or a sorted T cell fraction (not recorded which). The origin of this receptor is a male donor with ankylosing spondylitis. This rearrangement joins TRBV10-1 to TRBJ2-7, with TRBD2 as a possible D gene (5 bases). CDR3 amino acids: CASSEYRGSYEQYF. DNA for the CDR3: TGCGCCAGCAGTGAGTACCGGGGCTCCTACGAGCAGTACTTC.